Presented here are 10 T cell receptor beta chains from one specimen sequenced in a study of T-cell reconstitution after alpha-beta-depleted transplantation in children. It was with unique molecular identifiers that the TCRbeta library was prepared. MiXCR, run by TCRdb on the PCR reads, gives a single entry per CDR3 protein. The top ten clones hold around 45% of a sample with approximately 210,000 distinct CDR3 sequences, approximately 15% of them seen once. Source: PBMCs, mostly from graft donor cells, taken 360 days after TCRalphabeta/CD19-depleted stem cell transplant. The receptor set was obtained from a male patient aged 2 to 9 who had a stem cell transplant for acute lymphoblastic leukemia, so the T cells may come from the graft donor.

The CDR3 DNA reads as TGTGCCAGCAGTCCCGGGACTAGCGGGAGTTGGAAAAGGGAGACCCAGTACTTC. Residues: CASSPGTSGSWKRETQYF. The chain combines TRBV2 with TRBJ2-5; 14 bases are shared with TRBD2. CDR3 size: 18 residues. Germline CDR1 is SNHLY and CDR2 is FYNNEI. Trimming at V came to 5 bases and at J to 5 bases, leaving 13 bases not matched to a gene.

The CDR3 region has the DNA TGTGCCAGCAGCCCCCGACAGAAACCCACAGATACGCAGTATTTT. This translates into CASSPRQKPTDTQYF. The chain joins TRBV7-2 to TRBJ2-3, with D maybe TRBD1 (5 bases). CDR3 length: 15 amino acids. Germline CDR1 and CDR2: SGHTA and FQGNSA. V dropped 5 bases and J dropped 2 bases, with 14 bases sitting between them.

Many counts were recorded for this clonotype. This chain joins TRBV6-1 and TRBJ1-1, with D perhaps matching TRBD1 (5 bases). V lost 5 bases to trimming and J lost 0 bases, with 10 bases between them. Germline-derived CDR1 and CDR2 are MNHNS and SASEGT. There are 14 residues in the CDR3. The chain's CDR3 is CASSQGFVNTEAFF. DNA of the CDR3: TGTGCCAGCAGTCAGGGTTTCGTGAACACTGAAGCTTTCTTT.

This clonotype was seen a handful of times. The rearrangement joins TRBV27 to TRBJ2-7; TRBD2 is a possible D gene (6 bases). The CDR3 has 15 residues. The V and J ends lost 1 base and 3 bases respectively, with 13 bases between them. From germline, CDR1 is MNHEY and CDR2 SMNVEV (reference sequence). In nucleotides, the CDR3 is TGTGCCAGCAGTTTATACCGTGGTAGCGGCTACGAGCAGTACTTC. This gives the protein CASSLYRGSGYEQYF.

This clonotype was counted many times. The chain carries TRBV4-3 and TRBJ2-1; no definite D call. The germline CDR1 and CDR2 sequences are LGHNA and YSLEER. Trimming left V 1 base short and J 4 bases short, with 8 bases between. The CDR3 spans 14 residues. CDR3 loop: CASSQVGLYNEQFF. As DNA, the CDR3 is TGCGCCAGCAGCCAAGTGGGATTGTACAATGAGCAGTTCTTC.

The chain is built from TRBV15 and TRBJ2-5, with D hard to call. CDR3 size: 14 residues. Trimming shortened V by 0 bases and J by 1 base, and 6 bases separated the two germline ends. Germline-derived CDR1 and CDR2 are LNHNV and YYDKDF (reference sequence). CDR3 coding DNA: TGTGCCACCAGCAGAGATATCGGCCAAGAGACCCAGTACTTC. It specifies CATSRDIGQETQYF.

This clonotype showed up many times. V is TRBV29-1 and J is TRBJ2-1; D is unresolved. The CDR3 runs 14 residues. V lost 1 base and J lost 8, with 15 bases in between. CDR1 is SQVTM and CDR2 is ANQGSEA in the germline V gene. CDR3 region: CSVEASILWDEQFF. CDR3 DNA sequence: TGCAGCGTTGAAGCTAGTATCCTCTGGGATGAGCAGTTCTTC.

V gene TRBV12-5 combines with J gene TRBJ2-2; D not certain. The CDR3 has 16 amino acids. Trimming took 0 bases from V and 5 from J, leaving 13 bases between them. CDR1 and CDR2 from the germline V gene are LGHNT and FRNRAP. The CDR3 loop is CASGLVLAGWTGELFF. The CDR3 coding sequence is TGTGCTAGTGGTTTGGTACTTGCCGGATGGACCGGGGAGCTGTTTTTT.

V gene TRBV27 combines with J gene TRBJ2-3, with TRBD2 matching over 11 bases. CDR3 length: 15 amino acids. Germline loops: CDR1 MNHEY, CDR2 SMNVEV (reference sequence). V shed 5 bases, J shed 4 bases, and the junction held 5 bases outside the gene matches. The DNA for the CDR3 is TGTGCCAGCAGTAAGACTAGCGGGGCCGCAGATACGCAGTATTTT. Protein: CASSKTSGAADTQYF.

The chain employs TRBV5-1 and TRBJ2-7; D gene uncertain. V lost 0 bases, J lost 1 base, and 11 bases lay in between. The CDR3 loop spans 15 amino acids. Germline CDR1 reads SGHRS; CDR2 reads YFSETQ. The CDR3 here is CASSLGGSGSYEQYF. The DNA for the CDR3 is TGCGCCAGCAGCTTGGGGGGTTCTGGATCCTACGAGCAGTACTTC. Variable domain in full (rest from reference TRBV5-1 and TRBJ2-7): KAGVTQTPRYLIKTRGQQVTLSCSPISGHRSVSWYQQTPGQGLQFLFEYFSETQRNKGNFPGRFSGRQFSNSRSEMNVSTLELGDSALYLCASSLGGSGSYEQYFGPGTRLTVT.